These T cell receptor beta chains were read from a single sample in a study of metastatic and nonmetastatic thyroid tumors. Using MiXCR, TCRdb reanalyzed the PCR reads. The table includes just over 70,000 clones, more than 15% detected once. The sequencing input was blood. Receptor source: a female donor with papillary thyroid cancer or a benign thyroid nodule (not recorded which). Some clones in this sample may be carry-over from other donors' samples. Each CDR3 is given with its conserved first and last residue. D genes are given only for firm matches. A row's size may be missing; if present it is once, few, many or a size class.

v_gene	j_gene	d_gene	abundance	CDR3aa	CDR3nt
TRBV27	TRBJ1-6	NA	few	CASRQGWSSYNSPLHF	TGTGCCAGCAGGCAGGGCTGGAGCTCCTATAATTCACCCCTCCACTTT
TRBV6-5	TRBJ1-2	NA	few	CASSHGRGGYGYTF	TGTGCCAGCAGTCACGGCAGGGGCGGCTATGGCTACACCTTC
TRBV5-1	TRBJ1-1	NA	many	CASSPDPQGNTEAFF	TGCGCCAGCAGTCCCGATCCACAGGGGAACACTGAAGCTTTCTTT
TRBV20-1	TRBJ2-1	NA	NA	CGATDSNNNEQFF	TGCGGTGCTACAGATAGCAACAACAATGAGCAGTTCTTC
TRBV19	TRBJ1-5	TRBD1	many	CASSWDRGSNQPQHF	TGTGCCAGTAGTTGGGACAGGGGTAGCAATCAGCCCCAGCATTTT
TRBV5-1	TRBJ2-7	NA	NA	CASSLGGPGYEQYF	TGCGCCAGCAGCTTGGGTGGACCAGGGTACGAGCAGTACTTC
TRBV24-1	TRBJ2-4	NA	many	CATSDSFPAHPGAKNIQYF	TGTGCCACCAGTGATTCGTTCCCAGCCCACCCAGGGGCCAAAAACATTCAGTACTTC
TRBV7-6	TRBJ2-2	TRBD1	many	CASSLGTPGQGNTGELFF	TGTGCCAGCAGCTTGGGGACTCCGGGACAGGGAAACACCGGGGAGCTGTTTTTT
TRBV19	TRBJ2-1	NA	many	CASSVPRNEQFF	TGTGCCAGTAGTGTACCAAGGAATGAGCAGTTCTTC
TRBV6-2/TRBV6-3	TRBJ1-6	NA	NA	CASSSMSNSPLHF	TGTGCCAGCAGTTCAATGAGTAATTCACCCCTCCACTTT
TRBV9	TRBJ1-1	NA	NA	CASSVAAGAVNTEAFF	TGTGCCAGCAGCGTAGCAGCAGGGGCAGTGAACACTGAAGCTTTCTTT
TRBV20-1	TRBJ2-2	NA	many	CSALHPFTSTGELFF	TGCAGTGCCCTTCACCCCTTCACTAGCACCGGGGAGCTGTTTTTT
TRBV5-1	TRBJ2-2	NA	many	CASSPWGPMVFGGGELFF	TGCGCCAGCAGCCCCTGGGGCCCTATGGTCTTCGGGGGCGGGGAGCTGTTTTTT
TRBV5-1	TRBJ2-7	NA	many	CASPTDDGAYEQYF	TGCGCCAGTCCGACGGACGACGGCGCATACGAGCAGTACTTC
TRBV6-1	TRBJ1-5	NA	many	CASKKQGNQPQHF	TGTGCCAGCAAAAAGCAGGGCAATCAGCCCCAGCATTTT
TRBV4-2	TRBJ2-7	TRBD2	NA	CASSQSSLAGGYEQYF	TGTGCCAGCAGCCAATCCTCACTAGCGGGAGGCTACGAGCAGTACTTC
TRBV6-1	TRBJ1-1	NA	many	CASSESRLNTEAFF	TGTGCCAGCAGTGAAAGCAGGTTGAACACTGAAGCTTTCTTT
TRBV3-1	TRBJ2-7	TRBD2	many	CASSGGTSAVYEQYF	TGTGCCAGCAGCGGAGGGACTAGCGCTGTCTACGAGCAGTACTTC
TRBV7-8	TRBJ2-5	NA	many	CASSFGGLETQYF	TGTGCCAGCAGCTTCGGGGGCTTAGAGACCCAGTACTTC
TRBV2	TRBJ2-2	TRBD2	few	CASTRLAGGTGELFF	TGTGCCAGCACCAGACTAGCGGGAGGCACCGGGGAGCTGTTTTTT
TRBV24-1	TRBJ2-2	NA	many	CATSDIGYTGELFF	TGTGCCACCAGTGATATTGGATACACCGGGGAGCTGTTTTTT
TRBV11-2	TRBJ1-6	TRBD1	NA	CASRSTHGDRVANSPIHF	TGTGCCAGCAGATCAACTCATGGGGACAGGGTAGCAAATTCACCCATCCACTTT
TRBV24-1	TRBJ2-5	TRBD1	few	CATSGGTGVHQETQYF	TGTGCCACCAGTGGGGGGACAGGGGTCCACCAAGAGACCCAGTACTTC
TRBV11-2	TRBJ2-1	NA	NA	CASSFQDNEQFF	TGTGCCAGCAGCTTTCAGGACAATGAGCAGTTCTTC
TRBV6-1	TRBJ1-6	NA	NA	CASSPGSERLSSPLHF	TGTGCCAGCAGCCCAGGGTCTGAGCGATTGAGTTCACCCCTCCACTTT
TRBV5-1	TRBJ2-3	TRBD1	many	CASGGQGWSTDTQYF	TGCGCCAGCGGAGGACAGGGCTGGAGCACAGATACGCAGTATTTT
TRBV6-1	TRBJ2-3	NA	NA	CASSEANQPQYF	TGTGCCAGCAGTGAAGCGAATCAGCCCCAGTATTTT
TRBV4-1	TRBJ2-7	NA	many	CASSRPGQTYEQYF	TGCGCCAGCAGCCGGCCGGGACAAACCTACGAGCAGTACTTC
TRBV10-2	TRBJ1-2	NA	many	CASSESEGYGYTF	TGCGCCAGCAGTGAGTCAGAAGGGTATGGCTACACCTTC
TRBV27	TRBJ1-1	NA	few	CASIFRGSRTEAFF	TGTGCCAGCATTTTTCGAGGTAGTAGGACTGAAGCTTTCTTT
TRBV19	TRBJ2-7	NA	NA	CASSPFGGRYEQYF	TGTGCCAGCAGTCCATTCGGGGGGCGCTACGAGCAGTACTTC
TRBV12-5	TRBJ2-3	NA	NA	CASNSDGGDTQYF	TGTGCTAGTAATAGCGATGGAGGAGATACGCAGTATTTT
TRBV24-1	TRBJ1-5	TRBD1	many	CATSVGGGQPQHF	TGTGCCACCAGTGTAGGGGGCGGGCAGCCCCAGCATTTT
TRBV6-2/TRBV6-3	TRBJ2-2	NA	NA	CASSSFTTSGELFF	TGTGCCAGCAGTTCGTTTACGACTTCCGGGGAGCTGTTTTTT
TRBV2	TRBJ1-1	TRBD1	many	CASSVDRGGTEAFF	TGTGCCAGCAGTGTTGACAGGGGGGGGACTGAAGCTTTCTTT
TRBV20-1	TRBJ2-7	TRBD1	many	CSALSPGTGGSEQYF	TGCAGTGCTCTCTCTCCCGGGACAGGGGGGTCCGAGCAGTACTTC
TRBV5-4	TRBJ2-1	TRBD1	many	CASSSGTGGDHSQFF	TGTGCCAGCAGCTCCGGGACAGGGGGGGATCACAGCCAGTTCTTC
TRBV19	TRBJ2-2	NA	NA	CASSIVLSGDRAGEPFF	TGTGCCAGTAGTATAGTCCTATCGGGAGATCGGGCCGGGGAGCCGTTTTTT
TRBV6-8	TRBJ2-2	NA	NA	CASSPIGPNTGDLFF	TGTGCCAGCAGTCCAATCGGACCGAACACCGGGGATCTGTTTTTT
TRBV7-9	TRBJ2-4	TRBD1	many	CASSLSTGSDIQYF	TGTGCCAGCAGCTTATCGACAGGGAGTGACATTCAGTACTTC
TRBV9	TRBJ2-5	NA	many	CASSKGGGSGTQYF	TGTGCCAGCAGCAAGGGAGGGGGTAGCGGGACCCAGTACTTC
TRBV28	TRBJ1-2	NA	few	CASSPGPVPGYTF	TGTGCCAGCAGCCCCGGCCCAGTACCTGGCTACACCTTC
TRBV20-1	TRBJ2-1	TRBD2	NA	CSARGLAGGKEQFF	TGCAGTGCTAGAGGACTAGCGGGAGGTAAGGAGCAGTTCTTC
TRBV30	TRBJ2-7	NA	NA	CAWSPGRREQYF	TGTGCCTGGAGCCCGGGGAGGCGCGAGCAGTACTTC
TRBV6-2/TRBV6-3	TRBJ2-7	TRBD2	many	CASRRTSDYEQYF	TGTGCCAGCAGAAGGACTAGCGACTACGAGCAGTACTTC
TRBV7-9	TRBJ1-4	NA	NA	CASSLVVHFGTNEKLFF	TGTGCCAGCAGCTTAGTCGTGCATTTTGGAACTAATGAAAAACTGTTTTTT
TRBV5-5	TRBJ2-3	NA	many	CASSFRPTDTQYF	TGTGCCAGCAGCTTTAGACCCACAGATACGCAGTATTTT
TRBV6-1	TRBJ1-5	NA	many	CASSEQGGRQPQHF	TGTGCCAGCAGTGAACAGGGCGGACGTCAGCCCCAGCATTTT
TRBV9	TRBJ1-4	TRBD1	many	CASSAESDREYEKLFF	TGTGCCAGCAGCGCAGAGTCGGACAGGGAGTATGAAAAACTGTTTTTT
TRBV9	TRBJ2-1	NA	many	CASSPKPESSSYNEQFF	TGTGCCAGCAGCCCCAAGCCGGAATCCAGCTCCTACAATGAGCAGTTCTTC
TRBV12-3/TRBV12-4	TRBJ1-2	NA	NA	CASSFLQAGYGYTF	TGTGCCAGCAGTTTCCTCCAGGCAGGCTATGGCTACACCTTC